This T cell receptor (beta chain) was observed in a study of human T cells and chemical hapten exposure. Study context: Minor pooled library volume differences mainly drove per-sample TCR yield variation.

General study findings and limits: Those TCRs sitting above 1 in 1000 frequency stayed the same with DPC sensitization. Patch test score was positively correlated with the counts of PT1 expanded TCRs.

In its sample, this clonotype was seen many times. The antigen is undetermined. TCRdb reprocessed the RACE reads via MiXCR and lists one record per CDR3 protein. Of about 380,000 distinct CDR3 sequences in the sample, more than 4.5% were seen once. Time point in this sample: patch test 1, 2 weeks after DPC sensitization. Stated treatment: therapeutic diphenylcyclopropenone sensitization with weekly scalp DPC. The CDR3 extends over 13 amino acids. Trimming stripped 3 bases from V and 4 bases from J, with 7 bases between. V gene TRBV12-3 or TRBV12-4 combines with J gene TRBJ1-5; D is ambiguous. The source was whole blood, collected in connection with sensitization to the hapten diphenylcyclopropenone (DPC). The source is a woman aged 45-65 years with alopecia areata. Some clones in this sample may be carry-over from other donors' samples. The CDR3 here is CASSFAENQPQHF. DNA of the CDR3: TGTGCCAGCAGTTTTGCAGAAAATCAGCCCCAGCATTTT.